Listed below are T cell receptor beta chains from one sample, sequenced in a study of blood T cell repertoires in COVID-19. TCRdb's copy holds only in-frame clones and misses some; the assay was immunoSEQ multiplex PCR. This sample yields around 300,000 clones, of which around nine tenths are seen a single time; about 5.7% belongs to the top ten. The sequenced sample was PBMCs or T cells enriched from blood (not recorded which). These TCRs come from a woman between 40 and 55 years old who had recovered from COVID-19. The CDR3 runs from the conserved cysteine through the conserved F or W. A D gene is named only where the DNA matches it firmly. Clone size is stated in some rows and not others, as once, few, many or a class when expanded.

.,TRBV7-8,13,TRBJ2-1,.,CASSSPYGGEQFF,TGTGCCAGCAGCTCCCCTTACGGCGGTGAGCAGTTCTTC
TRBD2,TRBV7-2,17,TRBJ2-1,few,CASSLGLAGGGLSEQFF,TGTGCCAGCAGCTTGGGGCTAGCGGGAGGTGGTTTGAGTGAGCAGTTCTTC
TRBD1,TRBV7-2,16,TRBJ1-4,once,CASSLAEGRGWEKLFF,TGTGCCAGCAGCTTAGCGGAAGGCAGGGGGTGGGAAAAACTGTTTTTT
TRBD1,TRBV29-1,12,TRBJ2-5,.,CSVVDRAKTQYF,TGCAGCGTGGTGGACAGGGCCAAGACCCAGTACTTC
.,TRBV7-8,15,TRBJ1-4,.,CASSLRSGSPGELFF,TGTGCCAGCAGCTTAAGGTCGGGGTCCCCGGGGGAACTGTTTTTT
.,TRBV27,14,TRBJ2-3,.,CASGWNRETDTQYF,TGTGCCAGCGGGTGGAACCGGGAGACAGATACGCAGTATTTT
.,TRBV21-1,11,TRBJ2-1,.,CASTPADEQFF,TGTGCCAGCACCCCCGCAGATGAGCAGTTCTTC
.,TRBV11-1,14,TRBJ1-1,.,CASSLVGGNTEAFF,TGTGCCAGCAGCTTAGTTGGCGGGAACACTGAAGCTTTCTTT
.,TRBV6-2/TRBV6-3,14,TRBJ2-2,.,CASSSWTWSGELFF,TGTGCCAGCAGTTCCTGGACTTGGAGCGGGGAGCTGTTTTTT
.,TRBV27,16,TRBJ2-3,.,CASSLIRGTSTDTQYF,TGTGCCAGCAGCCTAATCCGGGGAACTAGCACAGATACGCAGTATTTT
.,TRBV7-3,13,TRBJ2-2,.,CASSQESTGELFF,TGTGCCAGCAGCCAAGAGAGCACCGGGGAGCTGTTTTTT
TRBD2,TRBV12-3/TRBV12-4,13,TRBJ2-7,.,CASSLGRDGIETF,TGTGCCAGCAGTTTGGGGAGGGATGGTATCGAGACCTTC
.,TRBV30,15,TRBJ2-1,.,CAWSTGGGPRDEQFF,TGTGCCTGGAGTACGGGTGGAGGCCCGAGGGATGAGCAGTTCTTC
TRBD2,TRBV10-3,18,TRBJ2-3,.,CAISDLVTSGISTDTQYF,TGTGCCATCAGTGACCTCGTGACTAGCGGGATAAGCACAGATACGCAGTATTTT
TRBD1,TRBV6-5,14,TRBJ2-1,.,CASRAGQGGNEQFF,TGTGCCAGCAGGGCGGGACAGGGAGGGAATGAGCAGTTCTTC
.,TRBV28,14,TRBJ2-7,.,CASEAGTQSYEQYF,TGTGCCAGCGAGGCCGGGACACAGTCCTACGAGCAGTACTTC
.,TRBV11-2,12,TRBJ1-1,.,CASSLTGNEAFF,TGTGCCAGCAGCTTAACGGGGAATGAAGCTTTCTTT
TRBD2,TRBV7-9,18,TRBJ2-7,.,CASSSSRTSGRAVYEQYF,TGTGCCAGCAGCTCATCCCGGACTAGCGGGAGGGCCGTGTACGAGCAGTACTTC
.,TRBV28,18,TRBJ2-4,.,CASSRTAYSGGAKNIQYF,TGTGCCAGCAGTAGGACAGCCTACAGCGGTGGAGCCAAAAACATTCAGTACTTC
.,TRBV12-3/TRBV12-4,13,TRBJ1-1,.,CASSFGQSTEAFF,TGTGCCAGCAGCTTCGGACAGTCCACTGAAGCTTTCTTT
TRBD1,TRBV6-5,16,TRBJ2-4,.,CASSYSDRGAKNIQYF,TGTGCCAGCAGTTACTCTGACAGGGGGGCCAAAAACATTCAGTACTTC
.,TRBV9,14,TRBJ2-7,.,CASSRGGRSYEQYF,TGTGCCAGCAGCAGGGGGGGCAGGTCCTACGAGCAGTACTTC
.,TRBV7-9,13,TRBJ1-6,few,CASSFAGDSPLHF,TGTGCCAGCAGCTTTGCAGGGGATTCACCCCTCCACTTT
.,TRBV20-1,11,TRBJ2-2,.,CSAPQEGELFF,TGCAGTGCCCCACAGGAAGGGGAGCTGTTTTTT
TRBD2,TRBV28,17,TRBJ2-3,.,CASSSPPLAASTDTQYF,TGTGCCAGCAGTTCGCCCCCACTAGCGGCTAGCACAGATACGCAGTATTTT
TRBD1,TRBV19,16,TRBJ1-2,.,CASSIRTGAYDYGYTF,TGTGCCAGTAGTATAAGGACAGGGGCTTACGACTATGGCTACACCTTC
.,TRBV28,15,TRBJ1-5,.,CASRGGRNSNQPQHF,TGTGCCAGCAGGGGAGGACGGAATAGCAATCAGCCCCAGCATTTT
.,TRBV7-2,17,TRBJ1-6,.,CASSLDPGSSYNSPLHF,TGTGCCAGCAGCTTAGATCCGGGAAGCTCCTATAATTCACCCCTCCACTTT
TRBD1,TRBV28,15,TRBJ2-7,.,CASSLPRTGSYEQYF,TGTGCCAGCAGCTTACCTCGGACAGGTTCCTACGAGCAGTACTTC
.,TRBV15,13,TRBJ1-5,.,CATRTGPNQPQHF,TGTGCCACCAGAACAGGGCCCAATCAGCCCCAGCATTTT
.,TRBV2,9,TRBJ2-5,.,CASGQTQYF,TGTGCCAGCGGGCAGACCCAGTACTTC
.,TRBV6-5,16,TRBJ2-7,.,CASSYSTERAPYEQYF,TGTGCCAGCAGTTACTCAACCGAGCGGGCACCCTACGAGCAGTACTTC
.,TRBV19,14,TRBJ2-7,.,CASSKGDLFYEQYF,TGTGCCAGTAGCAAGGGGGACCTCTTCTACGAGCAGTACTTC
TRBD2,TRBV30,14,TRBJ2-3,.,CAWSRLAGTDTQYF,TGTGCCTGGAGTCGGTTAGCGGGGACAGATACGCAGTATTTT
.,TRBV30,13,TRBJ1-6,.,CAWSIGSNSPLHF,TGTGCCTGGAGCATCGGGTCCAATTCACCCCTCCACTTT
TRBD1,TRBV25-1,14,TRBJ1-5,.,CASSPTGGIGTQHF,TGTGCCAGCAGTCCCACAGGGGGTATCGGTACCCAGCATTTT
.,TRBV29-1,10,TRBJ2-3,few,CSVLTGTQYF,TGCAGCGTTCTCACGGGAACGCAGTATTTT
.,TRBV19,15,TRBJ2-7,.,CASSIDRTAVYEQYF,TGTGCCAGTAGTATAGACCGGACAGCAGTCTACGAGCAGTACTTC
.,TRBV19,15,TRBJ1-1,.,CASSIAGGARTEAFF,TGTGCCAGTAGTATAGCTGGAGGCGCGAGGACTGAAGCTTTCTTT
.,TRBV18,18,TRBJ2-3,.,CASSPQLGQGFGTDTQYF,TGTGCCAGCTCACCCCAATTGGGCCAGGGATTTGGCACAGATACGCAGTATTTT
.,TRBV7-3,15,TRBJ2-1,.,CASSLKLSSYNEQFF,TGTGCCAGCAGCCTAAAACTTAGCTCCTACAATGAGCAGTTCTTC
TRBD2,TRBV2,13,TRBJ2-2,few,CASSRLATGELFF,TGTGCCAGCAGTAGACTAGCCACCGGGGAGCTGTTTTTT
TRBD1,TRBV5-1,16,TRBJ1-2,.,CASSLGTGGRFYGYTF,TGCGCCAGCAGCTTGGGGACAGGGGGCAGGTTCTATGGCTACACCTTC
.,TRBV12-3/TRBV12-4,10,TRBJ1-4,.,CASSPGPGKF,TGTGCCAGCAGTCCAGGGCCAGGGAAGTTT
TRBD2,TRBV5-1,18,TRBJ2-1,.,CASSPSGPSGRIYNEQFF,TGCGCCAGCAGCCCCAGCGGCCCTAGCGGGAGAATCTACAATGAGCAGTTCTTC
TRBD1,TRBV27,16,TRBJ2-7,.,CASSRYPGTGGYEQYF,TGTGCCAGCAGTCGCTACCCCGGGACAGGGGGCTACGAGCAGTACTTC
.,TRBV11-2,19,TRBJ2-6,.,CASSFPLDRVPSGANVLTF,TGTGCCAGCAGCTTTCCGCTCGACCGGGTACCCTCTGGGGCCAACGTCCTGACTTTC
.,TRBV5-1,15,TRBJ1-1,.,CASSLGDIPNTEAFF,TGCGCCAGCAGCTTGGGTGACATTCCGAACACTGAAGCTTTCTTT
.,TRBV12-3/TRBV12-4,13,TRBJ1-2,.,CASLLAGKVGYTF,TGTGCCAGCTTGCTGGCAGGGAAAGTTGGCTACACCTTC
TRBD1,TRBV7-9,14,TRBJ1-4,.,CASSVGQGSEKLFF,TGTGCCAGCAGCGTCGGACAGGGAAGTGAAAAACTGTTTTTT